This T cell receptor (beta chain) was observed in a study of tumour-infiltrating T cells in Burkitt lymphoma. Overall study context: Productive clonality predicted overall and progression-free survival.

V lost 2 bases and J 1 base, leaving 6 bases between the germline ends. Germline CDR1 KGHSH, CDR2 LQKENI. This CDR3 has 13 residues. Clones were sequenced by immunoSEQ multiplex PCR, and TCRdb holds only the in-frame ones, with some missing. There are more than 2,500 clones in the sample; 76% occur only once, and about 13% lies in the top ten. The V call is TRBV18, the J call TRBJ2-7; the D is unclear. This receptor was obtained from a human donor with diffuse large B-cell lymphoma. Sample: tumor tissue. The CDR3 region has the DNA TGTGCCAGCTCACCAGACGCTTCCTACGAGCAGTACTTC. It yields the protein CASSPDASYEQYF.